The 14 T cell receptor beta chains below all came from one sample that was sequenced in a study of CXCR3-negative and CXCR3-positive naive CD8 T cells (dated by TCRdb to between 2018 and 2021). TCRdb names NextSeq 550 as the instrument used. The Human TCR Profiling Kit (MiLaboratory) was used to prepare UMI-labeled 5' RACE TRB cDNA libraries. After reprocessing by TCRdb, each CDR3 protein sequence is one entry, and no DNA is given. The table of this sample itemizes over 100,000 distinct CDR3 sequences. Jointly, the top ten make up roughly 0.29% of the sample. Source material: naive CXCR3- CD8+ T cells from blood. Read against the paper, the sample's cell subset or site label means: CD45RO-CCR7+CD27+CD95- naive CD8+ T cells lacking CXCR3 (TNR3-). Receptors originate from a human donor in good health. Some clones in this sample may be carry-over from other donors' samples.

The V and J genes are TRBV28 and TRBJ2-7; TCRdb's D call of TRBD1 is untestable without DNA. Germline CDR1 is MDHEN and CDR2 is SYDVKM. The CDR3 length is 13 residues. CDR3 loop: CASSHGVGVSVSF.

The chain links TRBV4-3 to TRBJ2-1; TCRdb's assignment of TRBD1 cannot be checked, as there is no DNA. CDR3 size: 17 residues. Germline CDR1 LGHNA, CDR2 YSLEER. The CDR3 spells CASSQDTTGGARNEQFF.

CDR3 residues: CSVGGDSHYNEQFF. J is TRBJ2-1 and V is TRBV29-1; the D gene TCRdb calls, TRBD1, cannot be checked with no DNA. The germline V gene encodes CDR1 SQVTM and CDR2 ANQGSEA. There are 14 residues in the CDR3.

The CDR3 spells CASSRTSSDQPQHF. The V gene is TRBV12-3 or TRBV12-4, the J gene TRBJ1-5. The CDR3 loop spans 14 amino acids.

The rearrangement uses TRBV28 and TRBJ2-3; TCRdb names TRBD2, which stays unverified in the absence of DNA. Per germline, CDR1 MDHEN and CDR2 SYDVKM. CDR3 size: 14 residues. CDR3: CASSRAGGVDTQYF.

The rearrangement uses TRBV4-3 and TRBJ1-1. This CDR3 is built from 15 residues. Germline assignment: CDR1 LGHNA and CDR2 YSLEER. CDR3: CASSQDQGGYTEAFF.

The gene calls are TRBV29-1 and TRBJ2-2; TCRdb returns TRBD1, unconfirmable since there is no DNA. The CDR3 extends over 13 amino acids. Germline CDR1 and CDR2: SQVTM and ANQGSEA. CDR3 loop: CSVTTVNTGELFF.

The chain links TRBV5-1 to TRBJ1-2; TCRdb names TRBD1, which stays unverified in the absence of DNA. This CDR3 comprises 11 residues. In germline, CDR1 is SGHRS, CDR2 YFSETQ. CDR3 amino acids: CASSGGPGYTF.

This sequence joins TRBV7-9 and TRBJ2-7; checking the TCRdb D call of TRBD1 is not possible without DNA. The CDR3 is 15 residues long. Per the germline V gene, CDR1 is SEHNR and CDR2 is FQNEAQ (reference sequence). CDR3 sequence: CASSLGQGSIYEQYF.

V gene TRBV4-1 combines with J gene TRBJ2-7; TCRdb's assignment of TRBD2 cannot be checked, as there is no DNA. Germline V CDR1 and CDR2: MGHRA, YSYEKL. The CDR3 sequence is 19 residues long. The CDR3 sequence is CASSQAPASGSYYVHEQYF.

This chain links TRBV28 with TRBJ2-1; TCRdb designates TRBD2, a call that cannot be tested without DNA. CDR1 and CDR2 (germline): MDHEN, SYDVKM. The CDR3 is 16 residues long. CDR3 region: CASSFMEGWTYNEQFF.

J is TRBJ2-2 and V is TRBV2. Looked up from germline, CDR1 is SNHLY and CDR2 is FYNNEI. The CDR3 spans 13 residues. CDR3 loop: CASTILGSGELFF.

J is TRBJ2-5 and V is TRBV12-3 or TRBV12-4; with no DNA, the TCRdb D assignment of TRBD2 cannot be verified. CDR3 size: 13 residues. The CDR3 loop reads CASVAGGWETQYF.

The chain couples TRBV28 to TRBJ2-1; TCRdb reports TRBD1, a call that lacks DNA to check it against. The CDR3 extends over 13 amino acids. Germline values: CDR1 MDHEN, CDR2 SYDVKM. The CDR3: CASTPGSYNEQFF. Using reference TRBV28 and TRBJ2-1 for the parts outside the CDR3, the full variable domain is DVKVTQSSRYLVKRTGEKVFLECVQDMDHENMFWYRQDPGLGLRLIYFSYDVKMKEKGDIPEGYSVSREKKERFSLILESASTNQTSMYLCASTPGSYNEQFFGPGTRLTVL.